This T cell receptor (beta chain) derives from a study of Ad26.COV2.S vaccination and SARS-CoV-2 variants. Treatment of the sample: around 19 received Ad26.COV2.S at low or high dose, single or two shots; a few received placebo; per-sample allocation not given. Sampling occurred on day 63 after the first vaccine or placebo injection. Germline V lookup: CDR1 KGHSH, CDR2 LQKENI. This CDR3 is 14 amino acids long. Germline trimming cut 3 bases from V and 5 bases from J; bases unmatched to any gene: 5. Only in-frame clones appear in the TCRdb table, and some are missing; sequencing was by immunoSEQ multiplex PCR. This sample has 440,000 or so clones; roughly 90% occur once, and the top ten carry 1.5% to 2%.

The sequence derives from a person aged 18-65 years who received the Ad26.COV2.S COVID-19 vaccine or a placebo. This specimen was peripheral blood, taken in a trial of Ad26.COV2.S vaccine versus placebo. This sequence joins TRBV18 and TRBJ2-7; the match to TRBD1 covers 9 bases. CDR3 bases: TGTGCCAGCTCACCGGGACAGGGCTATGACGAGCAGTACTTC. It specifies CASSPGQGYDEQYF.